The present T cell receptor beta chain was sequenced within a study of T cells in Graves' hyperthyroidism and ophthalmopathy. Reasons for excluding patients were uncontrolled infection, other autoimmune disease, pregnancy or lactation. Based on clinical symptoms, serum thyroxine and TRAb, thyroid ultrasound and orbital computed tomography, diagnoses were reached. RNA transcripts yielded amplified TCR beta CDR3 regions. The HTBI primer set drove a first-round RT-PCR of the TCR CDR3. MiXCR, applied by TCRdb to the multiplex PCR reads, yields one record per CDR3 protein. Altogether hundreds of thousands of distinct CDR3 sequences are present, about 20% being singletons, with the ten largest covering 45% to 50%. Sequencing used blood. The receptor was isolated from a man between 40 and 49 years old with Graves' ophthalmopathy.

The CDR3 reads CASSPPGLAHYEQYF. The CDR3 DNA is TGTGCCAGCAGCCCACCGGGACTAGCTCACTACGAGCAGTACTTC. The chain combines TRBV11-2 with TRBJ2-7, with 9 nucleotides matching TRBD2. The J segment lost 3 bases and the V segment lost 5 bases, leaving 8 bases of the junction unmatched. The CDR3 loop spans 15 amino acids. The V gene's germline CDR1 is SGHAT and CDR2 FQNNGV.